Shown below are 27 T cell receptor beta chains from a single sample sequenced in a study of CD8+CD57+ T cells in acquired aplastic anemia. Patients picked for sequencing had shown CD8+CD57+ cell expansion detected by flow cytometry. For CDR3 and TCR beta VDJ profiling, genomic DNA was the template used. In TCRdb, the reads were re-called with MiXCR into one record per CDR3 protein. Among 150,000 to 200,000 distinct CDR3 sequences listed, approximately 52% were seen once. The source material was sorted CD4+, CD8+, or CD8+CD57+ T cells (not recorded which) from PBMCs. The receptors were sampled from a human donor with aplastic anemia.

This clonotype was recorded many times. The chain joins TRBV5-1 to TRBJ1-2, with D perhaps matching TRBD1 (6 bases). V was cut by 0 bases and J by 7 bases, with 13 bases left in between. The CDR3 is 14 residues long. Germline V gives CDR1 SGHRS, CDR2 YFSETQ. The CDR3 reads CASSLAPGAGGYTF. The CDR3, as DNA: TGCGCCAGCAGCTTGGCCCCAGGGGCGGGTGGCTACACCTTC. The full variable domain, its missing parts supplied by reference TRBV5-1 and TRBJ1-2, is KAGVTQTPRYLIKTRGQQVTLSCSPISGHRSVSWYQQTPGQGLQFLFEYFSETQRNKGNFPGRFSGRQFSNSRSEMNVSTLELGDSALYLCASSLAPGAGGYTFGSGTRLTVV.

The chain is built from TRBV28 and TRBJ2-7; D unclear. Per the germline V gene, CDR1 is MDHEN and CDR2 is SYDVKM. Trimming removed 10 bases from V and 2 bases from J, with 9 bases in between. The CDR3 runs 11 residues. The CDR3 reads CATSYTYEQYF. The CDR3 nucleotides are TGTGCCACGAGTTATACCTACGAGCAGTACTTC.

The V call is TRBV24-1, the J call TRBJ2-5, with 8 bases fitting TRBD1. After removal of 8 bases from V and 3 bases from J, the junction contained 4 bases not matched to a gene. This CDR3 spans 13 amino acids. CDR1 is KGHDR, CDR2 SFDVKD, per germline. The CDR3: CATTQGAEETQYF. CDR3 bases: TGTGCCACCACGCAGGGGGCAGAAGAGACCCAGTACTTC.

This clonotype was detected ten times or more. CDR3 residues: CSATSDYQETQYF. The CDR3 nucleotides read TGCAGTGCTACCTCCGACTACCAAGAGACCCAGTACTTC. The chain has TRBV20-1 and TRBJ2-5; D is unclear. The germline gives CDR1 DFQATT, CDR2 SNEGSKA (reference sequence). The CDR3 loop spans 13 amino acids. V was clipped by 4 bases and J by 0 bases, with 9 bases between them.

The rearrangement joins TRBV7-6 to TRBJ1-6; 9 bases agree with TRBD1. The CDR3 has 17 residues. Looked up from germline, CDR1 is SGHVS and CDR2 is FNYEAQ. V shed 5 bases and J 10 bases; nucleotides not matched to a gene: 15. Here the CDR3 reads CASSPRGDRVKMSPLHF. CDR3 bases: TGTGCCAGCAGCCCCCGGGGGGACAGGGTAAAAATGTCACCCCTCCACTTT.

The V call is TRBV10-3, the J call TRBJ1-6; TRBD1 might be the D (6 bases). Germline-derived CDR1 and CDR2 are ENHRY and SYGVKD. The CDR3 extends over 12 amino acids. The germline V and J ends were trimmed by 10 bases and 10 bases, with 14 bases remaining between them. The CDR3 nucleotides read TGTGCCAGCAGGCAGGGGAGGTCACCCCTCCACTTT. Encoded protein: CASRQGRSPLHF.

This clonotype was detected only once. The chain recombines TRBV12-3 or TRBV12-4 with TRBJ1-1; perhaps TRBD1 as D (6 bases). This CDR3 region has 13 residues. V was clipped by 5 bases and J by 6 bases, with 13 bases between them. Here the CDR3 reads CASSPTGLPEAFF. The CDR3, as DNA: TGTGCCAGCAGTCCAACAGGGTTGCCTGAAGCTTTCTTT.

The chain links TRBV15 to TRBJ1-5, with D perhaps TRBD1 (5 bases). The CDR3 has 13 amino acids. The germline V and J ends were trimmed by 3 bases and 5 bases, with 8 bases remaining between them. Germline-derived CDR1 and CDR2 are LNHNV and YYDKDF (reference sequence). The CDR3 sequence is CATSSRGDQPQHF. The DNA of the CDR3 is TGTGCCACCAGCAGTCGAGGGGATCAGCCCCAGCATTTT.

This clonotype occurred many times. The chain combines TRBV4-1 with TRBJ2-5; the D gene could be TRBD1 or TRBD2 (5 bases each). CDR3 length: 13 amino acids. Germline V gene lookup returns CDR1 MGHRA and CDR2 YSYEKL. Trimming stripped 1 base from V and 5 bases from J, with 8 bases between. As DNA, the CDR3 is TGCGCCAGCAGCCAAGCGGGGCCGGAGACCCAGTACTTC. It is translated as CASSQAGPETQYF.

The rearrangement links TRBV7-9 to TRBJ2-5, with 8 nucleotides matching TRBD2. Germline V gives CDR1 SEHNR, CDR2 FQNEAQ (reference sequence). The V and J ends lost 1 base and 0 bases, in that order; junction bases with no gene match: 1. The CDR3 length is 15 residues. The CDR3 DNA follows: TGTGCCAGCAGCTTAGGTAGCGGGGACCAAGAGACCCAGTACTTC. Translation: CASSLGSGDQETQYF.

This clonotype was recorded many times. This chain links TRBV19 with TRBJ2-3; perhaps TRBD2 as D (5 bases). V gave up 0 bases and J gave up 6 bases, with 16 bases separating them. From germline, CDR1 is LNHDA and CDR2 SQIVND (reference sequence). The CDR3 spans 16 residues. Here the CDR3 DNA reads TGTGCCAGTAGTATAGATATCGCACTAGGGTTGGATACGCAGTATTTT. It yields the protein CASSIDIALGLDTQYF.

This clonotype was recorded many times. This rearrangement joins TRBV5-4 to TRBJ2-3; perhaps D is TRBD1 or TRBD2 (5 bases each). Germline assignment: CDR1 SGHNT and CDR2 YYREEE (reference sequence). The V end was cut by 4 bases, the J end by 6 bases, with 12 bases between. This CDR3 contains 13 residues. The CDR3 reads CASSGGSVDTQYF. The CDR3 DNA reads as TGTGCCAGCAGCGGGGGTAGTGTGGATACGCAGTATTTT.

This clonotype was detected only once. The gene calls are TRBV20-1 and TRBJ1-1; D is unclear. The CDR3 runs 14 residues. Germline V gives CDR1 DFQATT, CDR2 SNEGSKA (reference sequence). V was clipped by 0 bases and J by 1 base, with 9 bases between them. In DNA form, the CDR3 reads TGCAGTGCTAGAGATCCCAGCACGAACACTGAAGCTTTCTTT. Translation: CSARDPSTNTEAFF.

The chain carries TRBV11-1 and TRBJ2-1; D gene ambiguous. CDR1 SGHAT and CDR2 FQDESV come from the germline V gene (reference sequence). This CDR3 is built from 16 residues. V gave up 5 bases and J gave up 7 bases, with 21 bases separating them. This CDR3 is CASSPFGQATENEQFF. CDR3 coding DNA: TGTGCCAGCAGCCCCTTCGGTCAAGCGACTGAAAATGAGCAGTTCTTC.

The count of this clonotype is one. This chain connects TRBV9 to TRBJ1-1; no firm D call. V shed 0 bases and J shed 3 bases, with 9 bases lying between them. From germline, CDR1 is SGDLS and CDR2 YYNGEE. The CDR3 has 14 residues. The CDR3 is CASSVATEHTEAFF. DNA of the CDR3: TGTGCCAGCAGCGTAGCTACGGAGCACACTGAAGCTTTCTTT.

There are many counts of this clonotype. This chain links TRBV6-1 with TRBJ2-7, with 11 bases that match TRBD2. Germline assignment: CDR1 MNHNS and CDR2 SASEGT. The ends lost 6 bases at V and 3 bases at J; junction bases unmatched: 7. The CDR3 loop spans 15 amino acids. The CDR3 DNA reads TGTGCCAGCAGCAAGACTAGCGGGATGTTCTACGAGCAGTACTTC. Amino acids: CASSKTSGMFYEQYF.

The table lists this clonotype with many counts. The V and J genes are TRBV14 and TRBJ1-5; the D is unclear. The CDR3 has 16 amino acids. V lost 7 bases and J lost 6, with 22 bases in between. The V gene's germline CDR1 is SGHDN and CDR2 FVKESK. The CDR3 bases are TGTGCCAGCAACCGTGTTGGGGAAAGGCCACCTCAGCCCCAGCATTTT. It is translated as CASNRVGERPPQPQHF.

At least ten counts were recorded for this clonotype. This chain uses TRBV7-9 with TRBJ2-7, with 8 bases that match TRBD1. Germline V gives CDR1 SEHNR, CDR2 FQNEAQ (reference sequence). Trimming at V came to 3 bases and at J to 3 bases, leaving 7 bases not matched to a gene. The CDR3 covers 15 residues. Here the CDR3 reads CASSLLGTGNYEQYF. The CDR3 DNA sequence: TGTGCCAGCAGCTTGCTCGGGACAGGCAACTACGAGCAGTACTTC.

This clonotype was recorded many times. This chain links TRBV9 with TRBJ2-1; D is unclear. Germline assignment: CDR1 SGDLS and CDR2 YYNGEE. The ends were cut back, 0 bases at V and 1 base at J, with 5 bases in the middle. The CDR3 is 14 residues long. The CDR3 here is CASSVGVSYNEQFF. The CDR3 coding sequence is TGTGCCAGCAGCGTAGGGGTATCCTACAATGAGCAGTTCTTC.

This clonotype was recorded at least ten times. V and J are TRBV7-9 and TRBJ2-5, with D unclear. V lost 10 bases, J lost 2 bases, and 8 bases lay in between. The CDR3 runs to 11 residues. Germline CDR1 reads SEHNR; CDR2 reads FQNEAQ (reference sequence). The CDR3: CATNGQETQYF. CDR3 in DNA: TGTGCCACTAATGGGCAAGAGACCCAGTACTTC.

This clonotype was picked up a small number of times. The rearrangement uses TRBV24-1 and TRBJ2-7, with TRBD1 matching 8 bases. The germline V gene encodes CDR1 KGHDR and CDR2 SFDVKD. V trimming: 3 bases; J trimming: 6 bases; junction bases outside the gene matches: 3. This CDR3 comprises 13 residues. The CDR3 DNA reads as TGTGCCACCAGTGATCCCGGACAGGGCGAGCAGTACTTC. Translating it yields CATSDPGQGEQYF.

This clonotype was picked up many times. The J gene is TRBJ2-1, the V gene TRBV29-1; TRBD1 matches 7 bases. Germline-derived CDR1 and CDR2 are SQVTM and ANQGSEA. The CDR3 is made up of 14 amino acids. J was trimmed by 6 bases and V by 2 bases; bases with no gene match: 7. In DNA, the CDR3 is TGCAGCGTTGAAAACCCCGGGACAGCCAATGAGCAGTTCTTC. This translates into CSVENPGTANEQFF.

This clonotype was found once. A read error may explain this, as a much larger clone is one base away. This sequence joins TRBV12-3 or TRBV12-4 and TRBJ1-3; D remains ambiguous. V lost 6 bases and J 4 bases, leaving 16 bases between the germline ends. This CDR3 has 15 amino acids. CDR3 DNA sequence: TGTGCCAGCAGCGCCTCCGGGATGCTCGGAAACACCATATATTTT. Translation gives CASSASGMLGNTIYF.

The rearrangement links TRBV20-1 to TRBJ1-2, with D unclear. In germline, CDR1 is DFQATT, CDR2 SNEGSKA (reference sequence). The CDR3 has 12 residues. V lost 6 bases and J 2 bases, leaving 10 bases between the germline ends. This CDR3 is CSAKAVNYGYTF. CDR3 DNA sequence: TGCAGTGCCAAGGCTGTAAACTATGGCTACACCTTC.

CDR3: CASSSLTRDTQYF. The CDR3 DNA follows: TGTGCCAGCAGCTCCCTAACTAGGGATACGCAGTATTTT. The V gene is TRBV7-2, the J gene TRBJ2-3, with D possibly TRBD2 on 5 matching bases. V was cut by 4 bases and J by 6 bases, with 11 bases left in between. The CDR3 is made up of 13 amino acids. Germline V gene lookup returns CDR1 SGHTA and CDR2 FQGNSA.

With respect to this clonotype: The junction shows a germline mismatch at one end, possibly a read error. The chain recombines TRBV29-1 with TRBJ2-7; D is possibly TRBD1 (5 bases). The CDR3 consists of 14 residues. Germline V lookup: CDR1 SQVTM, CDR2 ANQGSEA. CDR3 in DNA: TGCAGCGTCGGCAGGGCGGTCGGCTCCGACGAGCAGTACTTC. Its protein is CSVGRAVGSDEQYF.

In DNA form, the CDR3 reads TGTGCCAGCAGCCCGACAGGGGGTCAGCCCCAGCATTTT. The encoded protein is CASSPTGGQPQHF. V is TRBV7-2 and J is TRBJ1-5, with TRBD1 matching over 9 bases. CDR1 and CDR2 from the germline V gene are SGHTA and FQGNSA. Trimming removed 5 bases from V and 6 bases from J; junction bases left unmatched: 2. The CDR3 runs to 13 residues. Together with reference TRBV7-2 and TRBJ1-5, the CDR3 gives the full variable domain: GAGVSQSPSNKVTEKGKDVELRCDPISGHTALYWYRQSLGQGLEFLIYFQGNSAPDKSGLPSDRFSAERTGGSVSTLTIQRTQQEDSAVYLCASSPTGGQPQHFGDGTRLSIL.